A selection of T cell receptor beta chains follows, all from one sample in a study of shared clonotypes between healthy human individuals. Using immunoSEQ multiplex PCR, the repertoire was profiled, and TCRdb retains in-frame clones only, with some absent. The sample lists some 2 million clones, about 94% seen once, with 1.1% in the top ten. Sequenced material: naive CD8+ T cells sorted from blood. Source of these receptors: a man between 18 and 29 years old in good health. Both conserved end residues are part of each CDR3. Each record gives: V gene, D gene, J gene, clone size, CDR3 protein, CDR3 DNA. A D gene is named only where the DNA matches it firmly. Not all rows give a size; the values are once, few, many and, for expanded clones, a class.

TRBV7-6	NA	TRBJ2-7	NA	CASSLALGEEQYF	TGTGCCAGCAGCTTAGCTTTGGGGGAGGAGCAGTACTTC
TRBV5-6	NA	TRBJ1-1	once	CASSFYEGLNTEAFF	TGTGCCAGCAGCTTTTACGAGGGCTTGAACACTGAAGCTTTCTTT
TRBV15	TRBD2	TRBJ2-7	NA	CATSRDGLAGLAYEQYF	TGTGCCACCAGCAGAGATGGGCTAGCGGGCCTGGCCTACGAGCAGTACTTC
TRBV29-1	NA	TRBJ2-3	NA	CSVEGVSVFGTDTQYF	TGCAGCGTTGAAGGGGTCAGTGTTTTTGGCACAGATACGCAGTATTTT
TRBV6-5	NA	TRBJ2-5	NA	CASSYSGAKQETQYF	TGTGCCAGCAGTTACTCGGGCGCAAAACAAGAGACCCAGTACTTC
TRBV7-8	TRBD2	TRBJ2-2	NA	CASSPLAGGGGELFF	TGTGCCAGCAGTCCTCTAGCGGGAGGAGGTGGGGAGCTGTTTTTT
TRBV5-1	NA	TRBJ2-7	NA	CASSLEANPTTEQYF	TGCGCCAGCAGCTTGGAAGCCAACCCTACGACGGAGCAGTACTTC
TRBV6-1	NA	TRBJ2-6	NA	CASSEPPVISSGANVLTF	TGTGCCAGCAGTGAACCCCCTGTGATAAGCTCTGGGGCCAACGTCCTGACTTTC
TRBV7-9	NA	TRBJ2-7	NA	CASSLVAGYEQYF	TGTGCCAGCAGCTTAGTAGCCGGGTACGAGCAGTACTTC
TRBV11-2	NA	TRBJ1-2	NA	CASSLSPGMGGWYGYTF	TGTGCCAGCAGCTTATCGCCCGGGATGGGCGGTTGGTATGGCTACACCTTC
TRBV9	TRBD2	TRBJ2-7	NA	CASSPTVGGAYEQYF	TGTGCCAGCAGCCCTACGGTCGGGGGGGCCTACGAGCAGTACTTC
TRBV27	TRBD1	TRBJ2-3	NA	CASSYEGAVTDTQYF	TGTGCCAGCAGTTACGAGGGGGCGGTAACAGATACGCAGTATTTT
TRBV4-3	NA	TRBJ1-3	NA	CASSQDLLTGFSGNTIYF	TGCGCCAGCAGCCAAGATCTTTTGACAGGTTTCTCTGGAAACACCATATATTTT
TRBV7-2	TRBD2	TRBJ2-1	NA	CASSLEVVAGGDEQFF	TGTGCCAGCAGCTTAGAGGTAGTAGCGGGAGGAGATGAGCAGTTCTTC
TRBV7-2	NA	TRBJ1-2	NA	CASSLVSEGRDYGYTF	TGTGCCAGCAGCCTGGTTTCGGAGGGGCGCGACTATGGCTACACCTTC
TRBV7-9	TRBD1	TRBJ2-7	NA	CASSSGTASSYEQYF	TGTGCCAGCAGCTCCGGGACAGCCAGCTCCTACGAGCAGTACTTC
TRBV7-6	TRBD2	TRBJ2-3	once	CASSLSGDTQYF	TGTGCCAGCAGCCTTAGCGGGGATACGCAGTATTTT
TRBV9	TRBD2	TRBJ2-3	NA	CASSVGLAGGSTDTQYF	TGTGCCAGCAGCGTAGGACTAGCGGGAGGGTCCACAGATACGCAGTATTTT
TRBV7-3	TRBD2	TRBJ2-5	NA	CASSLSGGAQETQYF	TGTGCCAGCAGCCTTAGCGGGGGGGCTCAAGAGACCCAGTACTTC
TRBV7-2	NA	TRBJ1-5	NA	CASSPGRYPGHQPQHF	TGTGCCAGCAGCCCGGGGAGGTATCCGGGTCATCAGCCCCAGCATTTT
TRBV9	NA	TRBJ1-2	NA	CASSKWDGTNYGYTF	TGTGCCAGCAGCAAGTGGGACGGGACTAACTATGGCTACACCTTC
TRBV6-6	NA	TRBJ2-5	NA	CASSSGASIQETQYF	TGTGCCAGCAGTTCTGGGGCCAGCATTCAAGAGACCCAGTACTTC
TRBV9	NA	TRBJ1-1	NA	CASSPRRGGWDTEAFF	TGTGCCAGCAGCCCCCGCCGGGGGGGATGGGACACTGAAGCTTTCTTT
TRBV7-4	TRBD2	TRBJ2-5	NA	CASNLPMTESGGEETQYF	TGTGCCAGCAACCTCCCTATGACAGAAAGCGGGGGGGAAGAGACCCAGTACTTC
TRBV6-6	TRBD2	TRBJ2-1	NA	CASSKTSGGGDEQFF	TGTGCCAGCAGTAAAACTAGCGGGGGGGGCGATGAGCAGTTCTTC
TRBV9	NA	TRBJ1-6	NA	CASSVDGGSGNSPLHF	TGTGCCAGCAGCGTCGATGGGGGCTCGGGTAATTCACCCCTCCACTTT
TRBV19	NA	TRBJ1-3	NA	CARGIWGSGNTIYF	TGTGCCAGGGGTATATGGGGCTCTGGAAACACCATATATTTT